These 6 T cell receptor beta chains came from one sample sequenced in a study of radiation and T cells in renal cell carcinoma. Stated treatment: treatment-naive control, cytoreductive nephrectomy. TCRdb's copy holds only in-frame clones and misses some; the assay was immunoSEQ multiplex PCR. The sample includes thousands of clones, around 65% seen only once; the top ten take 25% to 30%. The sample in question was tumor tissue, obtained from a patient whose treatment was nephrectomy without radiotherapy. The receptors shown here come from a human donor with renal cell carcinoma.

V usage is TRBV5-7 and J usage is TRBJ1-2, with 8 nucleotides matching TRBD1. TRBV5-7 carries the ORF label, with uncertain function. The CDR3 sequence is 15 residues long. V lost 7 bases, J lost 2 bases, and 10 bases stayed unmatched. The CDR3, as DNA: TGTGCCAGCCCGACCCGACAGGGGACAAACTATGGCTACACCTTC. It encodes CASPTRQGTNYGYTF.

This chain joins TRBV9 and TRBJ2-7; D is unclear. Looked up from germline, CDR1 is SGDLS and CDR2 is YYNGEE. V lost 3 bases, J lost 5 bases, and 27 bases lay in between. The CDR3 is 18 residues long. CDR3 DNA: TGTGCCAGCAGCGCGGACCCCTCCAGTGCGATAGAGGTACACGAGCAGTACTTC. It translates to CASSADPSSAIEVHEQYF.

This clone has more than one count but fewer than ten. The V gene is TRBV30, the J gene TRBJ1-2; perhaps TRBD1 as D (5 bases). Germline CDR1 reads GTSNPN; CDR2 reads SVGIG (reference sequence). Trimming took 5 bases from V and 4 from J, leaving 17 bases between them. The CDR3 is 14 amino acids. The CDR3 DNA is TGTGCCTGGGAGGACTCGGGACTGATCTATGGCTACACCTTC. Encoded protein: CAWEDSGLIYGYTF.

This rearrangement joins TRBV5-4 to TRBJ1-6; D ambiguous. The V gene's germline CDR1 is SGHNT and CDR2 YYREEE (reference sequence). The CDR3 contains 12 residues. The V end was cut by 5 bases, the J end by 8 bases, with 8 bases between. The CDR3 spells CASRMRHSPLHF. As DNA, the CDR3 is TGTGCCAGCAGGATGCGACATTCACCCCTCCACTTT.

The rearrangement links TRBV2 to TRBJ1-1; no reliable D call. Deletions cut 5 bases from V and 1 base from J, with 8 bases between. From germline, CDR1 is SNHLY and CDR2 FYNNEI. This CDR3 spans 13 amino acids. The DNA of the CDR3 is TGTGCCAGCAGTCGGGCGGGGAACACTGAAGCTTTCTTT. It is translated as CASSRAGNTEAFF.

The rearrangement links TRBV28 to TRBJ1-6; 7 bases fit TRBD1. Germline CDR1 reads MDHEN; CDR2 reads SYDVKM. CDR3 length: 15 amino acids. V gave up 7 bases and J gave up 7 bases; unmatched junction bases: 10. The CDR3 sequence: CASIRGGAGNSPLHF. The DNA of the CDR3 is TGTGCCAGCATCCGAGGGGGCGCGGGGAATTCACCCCTCCACTTT.